This TCR beta chain was observed in a study of T cell responses to AZD1222 COVID-19 vaccine. V lost 3 bases to trimming and J lost 4 bases; unmatched junction nucleotides: 3. Per germline, CDR1 SGHAT and CDR2 FQDESV (reference sequence). This CDR3 is 16 amino acids long. This clone occurred once. Clones were read by immunoSEQ multiplex PCR, and TCRdb kept only the in-frame ones, dropping some. Of 150,000 to 190,000 clones listed, 90% are singletons. The V gene is TRBV11-1, the J gene TRBJ2-1, with 13 bases lining up with TRBD2. The sequence came from an adult in good health. Sequenced material: peripheral blood, taken on day 0 of AZD1222 vaccination. CDR3: CASSLGTSGIYNEQFF. The CDR3 DNA is TGTGCCAGCAGCTTGGGGACTAGCGGGATATACAATGAGCAGTTCTTC.